This T cell receptor (beta chain) originates from a study of T cells in Graves' hyperthyroidism and ophthalmopathy. Using RNA transcripts as the source, TCR beta CDR3 regions were amplified. HTBI primers were employed in a first-round RT-PCR of the TCR CDR3. TCRdb recomputed calls from the multiplex PCR reads with MiXCR, one row per CDR3 protein. The sample comprises a few hundred thousand distinct CDR3 sequences, 17% of which are singletons, and approximately 60% rests with the top ten. The authors took PBMCs from over 8.5 ml fresh peripheral blood. Germline trimming cut 5 bases from V and 3 bases from J; bases unmatched to any gene: 13. This CDR3 region has 17 residues. In germline, CDR1 is SGHTA, CDR2 FQGNSA.

This clonotype was sampled from a woman aged 55-70 years with Graves' ophthalmopathy. The material sequenced was blood. The V and J genes are TRBV7-2 and TRBJ1-2, with 9 bases fitting TRBD1. The CDR3 region has the DNA TGTGCCAGCAGCCAAAGGACAGGGGCGACTATATACTATGGCTACACCTTC. Translated, it gives CASSQRTGATIYYGYTF.